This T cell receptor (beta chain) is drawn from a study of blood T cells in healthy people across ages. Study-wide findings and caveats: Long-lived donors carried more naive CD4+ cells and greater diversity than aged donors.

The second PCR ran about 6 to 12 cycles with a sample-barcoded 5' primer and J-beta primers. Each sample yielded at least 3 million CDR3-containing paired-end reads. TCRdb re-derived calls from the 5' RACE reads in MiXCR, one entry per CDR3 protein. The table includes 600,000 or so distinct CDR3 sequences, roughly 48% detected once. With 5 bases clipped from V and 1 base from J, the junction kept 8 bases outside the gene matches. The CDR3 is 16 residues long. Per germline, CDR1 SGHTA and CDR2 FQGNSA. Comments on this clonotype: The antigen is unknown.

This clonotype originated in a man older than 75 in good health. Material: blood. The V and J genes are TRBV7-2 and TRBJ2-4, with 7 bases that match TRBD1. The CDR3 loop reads CASSLTGDRAKNIQYF. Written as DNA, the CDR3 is TGTGCCAGCAGCCTCACAGGGGATCGGGCCAAAAACATTCAGTACTTC.